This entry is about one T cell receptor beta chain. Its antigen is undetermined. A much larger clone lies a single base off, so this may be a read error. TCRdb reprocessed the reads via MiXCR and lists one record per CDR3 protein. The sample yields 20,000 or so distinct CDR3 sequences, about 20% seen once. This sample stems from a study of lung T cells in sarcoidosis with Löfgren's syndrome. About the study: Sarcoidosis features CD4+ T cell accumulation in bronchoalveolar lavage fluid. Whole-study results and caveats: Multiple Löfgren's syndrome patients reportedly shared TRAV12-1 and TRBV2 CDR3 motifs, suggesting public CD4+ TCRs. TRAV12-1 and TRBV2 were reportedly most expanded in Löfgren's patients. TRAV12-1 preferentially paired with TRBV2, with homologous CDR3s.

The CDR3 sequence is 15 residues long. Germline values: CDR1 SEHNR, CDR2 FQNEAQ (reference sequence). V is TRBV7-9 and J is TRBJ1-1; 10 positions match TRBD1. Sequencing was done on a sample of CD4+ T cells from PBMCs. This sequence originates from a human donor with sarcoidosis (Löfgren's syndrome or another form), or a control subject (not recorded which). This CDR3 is CASSFRTGGNNEAFF. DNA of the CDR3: TGTGCCAGCAGCTTTCGGACAGGGGGTAACAATGAAGCTTTCTTT.